The clone carrying this T cell receptor beta chain was seen a handful of times. The antigen remains undetermined. Template switching added a universal primer site, and cDNA bore unique molecular identifiers. In TCRdb, the 5' RACE reads were re-called with MiXCR into one record per CDR3 protein. Altogether some 230,000 distinct CDR3 sequences are present, around 6.5% being singletons, with the ten largest covering 13% to 15%. V lost 5 bases to trimming and J lost 4 bases, with 9 bases between them. CDR1 is SEHNR, CDR2 FQNEAQ, per germline (reference sequence). This CDR3 has 12 amino acids. These data are taken from a study of identical twins. Study outcomes and limitations: Out-of-frame alpha sequences that twins shared showed excess low generation probability.

The sample also formed part of further work on T cells expressing NK-cell markers. As reported in that work: In about 6 donors, dominant NKG2C+ clonotypes were roughly 1.0-7.0% of CD8+ T cells. In several donors, these clonotypes also led the CD3+CD56-NKG2C+ fraction.

The clonotype originates from a woman between 18 and 29 years old in good health. The sequencing input was CD8+ T cells sorted from blood. The V call is TRBV7-9, the J call TRBJ2-7; a possible D gene is TRBD1 (6 bases). Here the CDR3 DNA reads TGTGCCAGCAGCGTCCAGGGGTACGAGCAGTACTTC. Amino acids: CASSVQGYEQYF.